These 15 T cell receptor beta chains were all obtained from the same sample, sequenced in a study of T cell clonotyping in hematopoietic cell transplantation. TCRdb keeps only in-frame clones here, not all; method: immunoSEQ multiplex PCR. Of 7,000 to 8,500 clones in the sample, approximately 89% are singletons; the top ten hold about 8%. The sequencing used PBMCs, collected 100 days after allogeneic stem cell transplant. These receptors all come from a male patient aged 18-29 years who had an allogeneic stem cell transplant from a related donor, so the T cells may come from the graft donor. Some clones in this sample may be carry-over from other donors' samples.

This clone was found once. The chain has TRBV19 and TRBJ1-5; possibly TRBD1 for D (5 bases). This CDR3 is built from 14 residues. V was trimmed by 5 bases and J by 4 bases, leaving 12 bases between them. Germline V gene data show CDR1 as LNHDA and CDR2 as SQIVND (reference sequence). The CDR3 loop reads CASSGGAGNQPQHF. DNA of the CDR3: TGTGCCAGTAGTGGGGGAGCGGGTAATCAGCCCCAGCATTTT.

The gene calls are TRBV25-1 and TRBJ1-4; D gene ambiguous. Germline loops: CDR1 MGHDK, CDR2 SYGVNS. The CDR3 loop spans 14 amino acids. Trimming shortened V by 3 bases and J by 7 bases, and 12 bases separated the two germline ends. The CDR3, as DNA: TGTGCCAGCAGTGAGGGATCCGCGGGTGAAAAACTGTTTTTT. It yields the protein CASSEGSAGEKLFF. Drawing the rest from reference TRBV25-1 and TRBJ1-4, the complete variable domain is EADIYQTPRYLVIGTGKKITLECSQTMGHDKMYWYQQDPGMELHLIHYSYGVNSTEKGDLSSESTVSRIRTEHFPLTLESARPSHTSQYLCASSEGSAGEKLFFGSGTQLSVL.

The rearrangement links TRBV11-2 to TRBJ2-5; D remains unclear. The germline gives CDR1 SGHAT, CDR2 FQNNGV. The CDR3 loop spans 11 amino acids. The V and J ends lost 1 base and 5 bases respectively, with 2 bases between them. The CDR3 nucleotides are TGTGCCAGCAGCTTAGGGGAGACCCAGTACTTC. Its translation: CASSLGETQYF.

This chain links TRBV15 with TRBJ1-4; 7 bases line up with TRBD1. V shed 5 bases and J 7 bases; nucleotides not matched to a gene: 7. The CDR3 has 14 residues. The germline CDR1 and CDR2 sequences are LNHNV and YYDKDF (reference sequence). CDR3 sequence reads: CATSWGQRGEKLFF. In DNA, the CDR3 is TGTGCCACCAGCTGGGGACAGAGAGGTGAAAAACTGTTTTTT.

V usage is TRBV5-4 and J usage is TRBJ2-5; D call uncertain. This CDR3 region has 17 residues. Trimming took 1 base from V and 5 from J, leaving 21 bases between them. CDR1 is SGHNT, CDR2 YYREEE, per germline (reference sequence). The CDR3 DNA sequence: TGTGCCAGCAGCTTGCTGTCCGGCAGCGTCGGTATCGAGACCCAGTACTTC. This sequence encodes CASSLLSGSVGIETQYF.

The chain has TRBV19 and TRBJ1-2; unclear D gene. This CDR3 comprises 13 residues. Trimming stripped 8 bases from V and 0 bases from J, with 10 bases between. Per germline, CDR1 LNHDA and CDR2 SQIVND (reference sequence). DNA for the CDR3: TGTGCCAGTCGCTTGTCTGCTAACTATGGCTACACCTTC. Translation gives CASRLSANYGYTF.

V usage is TRBV6-5 and J usage is TRBJ1-1, with TRBD1 matching 8 bases. Germline CDR1 MNHEY, CDR2 SVGAGI. The CDR3 consists of 16 residues. Trimming took 4 bases from V and 4 from J; bases not matched to a gene: 11. CDR3 loop: CASSSPTGALPTEAFF. DNA of the CDR3: TGTGCCAGCAGTTCCCCGACAGGGGCCCTGCCCACTGAAGCTTTCTTT.

This chain joins TRBV19 and TRBJ2-5; 11 bases are a match to TRBD2. Germline V gene sequence: CDR1 LNHDA, CDR2 SQIVND (reference sequence). The CDR3 contains 14 residues. V shed 6 bases and J 4 bases; nucleotides not matched to a gene: 4. The CDR3 nucleotides are TGTGCCAGTAGCGATAGCGGGAGGGGAGAGACCCAGTACTTC. Amino acids: CASSDSGRGETQYF.

The chain combines TRBV10-3 with TRBJ2-3, with D unresolved. Germline V gene lookup returns CDR1 ENHRY and CDR2 SYGVKD. The CDR3 has 14 amino acids. V dropped 2 bases and J dropped 2 bases, with 8 bases sitting between them. CDR3 residues: CAISEGSLTDTQYF. In nucleotides, the CDR3 is TGTGCCATCAGTGAGGGTAGTCTCACAGATACGCAGTATTTT.

The V and J genes are TRBV7-9 and TRBJ2-4, with D possibly matching TRBD2 (5 bases). Germline assignment: CDR1 SEHNR and CDR2 FQNEAQ (reference sequence). Trimming shortened V by 1 base and J by 5 bases, and 12 bases separated the two germline ends. This CDR3 spans 15 amino acids. CDR3 region: CASSLVRTSENIQYF. The CDR3 nucleotides are TGTGCCAGCAGCTTAGTACGGACTTCCGAAAACATTCAGTACTTC.

J is TRBJ2-3 and V is TRBV29-1; 8 bases match TRBD2. CDR1 SQVTM and CDR2 ANQGSEA come from the germline V gene. Trimming took 6 bases from V and 6 from J; bases not matched to a gene: 20. CDR3 length equals 17 residues. CDR3: CSVSGGSDGGGVDTQYF. The CDR3 region has the DNA TGCAGCGTGAGCGGGGGCTCGGACGGCGGTGGGGTCGATACGCAGTATTTT.

The gene calls are TRBV19 and TRBJ2-1; D is ambiguous. The CDR3 extends over 14 amino acids. Trimming took off 3 bases at V and 3 bases at J, with 9 bases between the two ends. The germline V gene encodes CDR1 LNHDA and CDR2 SQIVND (reference sequence). The CDR3: CASSIGELYNEQFF. The CDR3 DNA sequence: TGTGCCAGTAGTATTGGCGAGCTCTACAATGAGCAGTTCTTC.

The chain has TRBV7-6 and TRBJ2-2; D unresolved. Germline V gene data show CDR1 as SGHVS and CDR2 as FNYEAQ. V shed 5 bases and J shed 6 bases, with 13 bases lying between them. The CDR3 sequence is 14 residues long. The CDR3 nucleotides read TGTGCCAGCAGCCCCCGTGCGGAACCCGGGGAGCTGTTTTTT. Its translation is CASSPRAEPGELFF. Full variable domain (rest looked up from reference TRBV7-6 and TRBJ2-2): GAGVSQSPRYKVTKRGQDVALRCDPISGHVSLYWYRQALGQGPEFLTYFNYEAQQDKSGLPNDRFSAERPEGSISTLTIQRTEQRDSAMYRCASSPRAEPGELFFGEGSRLTVL.

This chain connects TRBV6-5 to TRBJ1-5, with D possibly being TRBD1 (6 bases). Germline V CDR1 and CDR2: MNHEY, SVGAGI. The germline V and J ends were trimmed by 6 bases and 11 bases, with 17 bases remaining between them. CDR3 length: 13 amino acids. As DNA, the CDR3 is TGTGCCAGCAGGAGTGGAGGGGGAAGGACCCAGCATTTT. Translating it yields CASRSGGGRTQHF.

This clone appeared a single time. The J gene is TRBJ1-4, the V gene TRBV5-6, with D tentatively TRBD1 (5 bases). V was trimmed by 0 bases and J by 11 bases, leaving 14 bases between them. Germline V gene lookup returns CDR1 SGHDT and CDR2 YYEEEE. This CDR3 is 14 amino acids long. CDR3 sequence reads: CASSLVYRSDKLFF. The CDR3 nucleotides read TGTGCCAGCAGCTTGGTTTACAGGTCGGATAAACTGTTTTTT.